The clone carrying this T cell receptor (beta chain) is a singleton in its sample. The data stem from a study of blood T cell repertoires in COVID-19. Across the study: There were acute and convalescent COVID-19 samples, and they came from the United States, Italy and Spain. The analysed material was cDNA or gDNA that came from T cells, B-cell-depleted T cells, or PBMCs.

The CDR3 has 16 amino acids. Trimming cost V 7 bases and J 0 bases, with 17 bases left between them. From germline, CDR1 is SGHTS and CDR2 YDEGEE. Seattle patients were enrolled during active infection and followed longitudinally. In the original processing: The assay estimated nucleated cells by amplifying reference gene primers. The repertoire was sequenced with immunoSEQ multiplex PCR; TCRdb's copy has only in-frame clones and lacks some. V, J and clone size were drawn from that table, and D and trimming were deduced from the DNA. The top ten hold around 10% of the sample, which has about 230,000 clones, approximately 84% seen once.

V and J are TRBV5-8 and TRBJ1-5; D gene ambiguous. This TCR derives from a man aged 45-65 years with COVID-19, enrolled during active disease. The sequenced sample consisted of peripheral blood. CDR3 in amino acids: CASLALSGNSNQPQHF. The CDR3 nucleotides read TGTGCCAGCCTCGCATTATCGGGAAATAGCAATCAGCCCCAGCATTTT.